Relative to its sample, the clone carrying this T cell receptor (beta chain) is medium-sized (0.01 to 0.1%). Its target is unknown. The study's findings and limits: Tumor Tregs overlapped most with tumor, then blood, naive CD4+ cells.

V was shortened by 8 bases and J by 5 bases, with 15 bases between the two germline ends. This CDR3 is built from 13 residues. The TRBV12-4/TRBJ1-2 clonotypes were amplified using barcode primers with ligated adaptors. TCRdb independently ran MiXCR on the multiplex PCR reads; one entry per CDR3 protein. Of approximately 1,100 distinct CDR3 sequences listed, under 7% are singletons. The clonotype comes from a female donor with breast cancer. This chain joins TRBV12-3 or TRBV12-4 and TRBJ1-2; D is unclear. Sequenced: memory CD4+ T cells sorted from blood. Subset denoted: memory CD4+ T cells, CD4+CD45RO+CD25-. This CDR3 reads CASCCSGEYGYTF. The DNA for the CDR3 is TGTGCCAGCTGTTGCTCCGGCGAATATGGCTACACCTTC.